The 27 T cell receptor beta chains listed next were all sequenced from one sample in a study of radiation and T cells in renal cell carcinoma. Time point defined: blood 2 weeks post-SBRT. Treatment: 15 Gy SBRT to primary tumor, nephrectomy 4 weeks later. The protocol was immunoSEQ multiplex PCR, while the TCRdb copy is restricted to in-frame clones and leaves out a portion. Here the sample spans almost 50,000 clones, roughly 80% being singletons. This specimen was blood, taken from a patient whose treatment included radiotherapy and nephrectomy. Receptors were obtained from a woman aged 70 to 79 with renal cell carcinoma.

The gene calls are TRBV29-1 and TRBJ2-3, with unresolved D. Germline V gene sequence: CDR1 SQVTM, CDR2 ANQGSEA. Trimming removed 0 bases at V and 4 bases at J, with 5 bases between. This CDR3 is built from 12 residues. As DNA, the CDR3 is TGCAGCGTTGAAGACGTGGCAGATACGCAGTATTTT. It translates to CSVEDVADTQYF.

In its sample, this clone was seen once. The chain combines TRBV5-4 with TRBJ2-5; 13 bases fit TRBD2. This CDR3 contains 15 residues. Unmatched junction bases numbered 5, after V lost 4 bases and J lost 5 bases. Germline V CDR1 and CDR2: SGHNT, YYREEE (reference sequence). The CDR3 DNA reads TGTGCCAGCAGCCCGACTAGCGGGAGGCGGGAGACCCAGTACTTC. Amino acid sequence: CASSPTSGRRETQYF.

V usage is TRBV9 and J usage is TRBJ1-3; no clear D gene. V was pared by 0 bases and J by 2 bases, with 9 bases between. CDR1 is SGDLS and CDR2 is YYNGEE in the germline V gene. There are 15 residues in the CDR3. CDR3 DNA: TGTGCCAGCAGCGTAGCTGGGGTTACTGGAAACACCATATATTTT. Residues: CASSVAGVTGNTIYF.

This clone was seen more than once but under ten times. The V call is TRBV13, the J call TRBJ2-4, with 8 bases lining up with TRBD2. The CDR3 is made up of 15 amino acids. Germline V gives CDR1 PRHDT, CDR2 FYEKMQ (reference sequence). V lost 5 bases and J lost 2; bases outside the gene matches: 5. The CDR3 DNA reads TGTGCCAGCAGCCCGAGGACTAGCTCCAAAAACATTCAGTACTTC. Protein: CASSPRTSSKNIQYF.

This clone was counted between two and nine times. This chain links TRBV5-1 with TRBJ2-2; 13 bases match TRBD2. In germline, CDR1 is SGHRS, CDR2 YFSETQ. With V trimmed by 4 bases and J by 3 bases, 0 bases remained unmatched. The CDR3 runs to 15 residues. The CDR3 region is CASSGLAGDTGELFF. Here the CDR3 DNA reads TGCGCCAGCAGCGGACTAGCGGGGGACACCGGGGAGCTGTTTTTT.

The chain recombines TRBV4-1 with TRBJ1-1; TRBD1 matches at 7 bases. V was pared by 0 bases and J by 3 bases, with 13 bases of the junction left unmatched. Germline V gene data show CDR1 as MGHRA and CDR2 as YSYEKL. The CDR3 totals 18 residues. CDR3: CASSQDVWQGGGYTEAFF. The CDR3, as DNA: TGCGCCAGCAGCCAAGATGTGTGGCAGGGAGGGGGCTACACTGAAGCTTTCTTT.

V and J are TRBV7-2 and TRBJ2-5; D possibly matches TRBD1 or TRBD2 (5 bases each). Looked up from germline, CDR1 is SGHTA and CDR2 is FQGNSA. V shed 6 bases and J shed 14 bases, with 19 bases lying between them. This CDR3 spans 12 amino acids. The CDR3: CASRSPPGTFYF. For the CDR3, the DNA is TGTGCCAGCAGGTCTCCCCCCGGGACGTTTTACTTC.

In regard to this clone: A read error is the likely source, as a far larger clone sits one nucleotide away. The same CDR3 can be traced to other DNA sequences in this sample. The chain uses TRBV5-4 and TRBJ2-3; D perhaps matches TRBD2 (6 bases). The CDR3 has 17 residues. The germline CDR1 and CDR2 sequences are SGHNT and YYREEE (reference sequence). V was trimmed by 4 bases and J by 1 base, leaving 19 bases between them. This chain's CDR3 is CASSQDRLAYRTDTQYF. Here the CDR3 DNA reads TGTGCCAGCAGCCAAGATCGGCTAGCGTACCGCACAGATACGCAGTATTTT.

The chain is built from TRBV19 and TRBJ1-3; D uncertain. CDR1 is LNHDA, CDR2 SQIVND, per germline (reference sequence). Trimming removed 3 bases from V and 0 bases from J, with 15 bases in between. The CDR3 length is 17 residues. This chain's CDR3 is CASSISAGRFSGNTIYF. The CDR3 nucleotides read TGTGCCAGTAGTATTTCCGCGGGCCGGTTCTCTGGAAACACCATATATTTT.

This clone was counted a few times. The CDR3 DNA follows: TGTGCCAGCAGCGCTTTCCAGTCCGGGGAGCTGTTTTTT. This gives the protein CASSAFQSGELFF. The genes are TRBV7-2 and TRBJ2-2; D unclear. The V end lost 5 bases, the J end lost 6 bases, and 10 bases lay between the germline ends. Germline V gene sequence: CDR1 SGHTA, CDR2 FQGNSA. The CDR3 extends over 13 amino acids.

The rearrangement links TRBV18 to TRBJ2-3, with a tentative D call TRBD2 (7 bases). The V end was cut by 3 bases, the J end by 4 bases, with 14 bases between. This CDR3 comprises 15 residues. Germline lookup yields CDR1 KGHSH and CDR2 LQKENI. CDR3 loop: CASSPRGEGADTQYF. The CDR3, as DNA: TGTGCCAGCTCACCCCGCGGGGAGGGGGCAGATACGCAGTATTTT.

The CDR3 spells CAISSIDRGETGELFF. In DNA, the CDR3 is TGTGCCATCAGTTCTATCGACAGGGGGGAGACCGGGGAGCTGTTTTTT. This rearrangement joins TRBV10-3 to TRBJ2-2; 9 bases line up with TRBD1. The CDR3 runs to 16 residues. Trimming took 5 bases from V and 5 from J; bases not matched to a gene: 9. Germline V gene sequence: CDR1 ENHRY, CDR2 SYGVKD.

The CDR3, as DNA: TGTGCCAGCAAGGGACAGACCTACGAGCAGTACTTC. This gives the protein CASKGQTYEQYF. This rearrangement joins TRBV2 to TRBJ2-7; TRBD1 aligns across 7 bases. V dropped 7 bases and J dropped 2; count of bases not matched to a gene: 2. The CDR3 totals 12 residues. The V gene's germline CDR1 is SNHLY and CDR2 FYNNEI.

This clone showed up just once. The chain uses TRBV7-9 and TRBJ2-7, with D unresolved. The length of the CDR3 is 13 residues. V lost 1 base and J lost 7, with 11 bases in between. Germline V gene data show CDR1 as SEHNR and CDR2 as FQNEAQ (reference sequence). For the CDR3, the DNA is TGTGCCAGCAGCTTAGGCCATCTGGGAGAGCAGTACTTC. Translation: CASSLGHLGEQYF.

The V and J genes are TRBV10-3 and TRBJ1-1; 8 nucleotides match TRBD1. The junction had 5 bases not matched to a gene; V was cut back by 4 bases and J by 4 bases. From germline, CDR1 is ENHRY and CDR2 SYGVKD. CDR3 length: 14 amino acids. DNA of the CDR3: TGTGCCATCAGTGGACAGGGGCGCAGCACTGAAGCTTTCTTT. Encoded protein: CAISGQGRSTEAFF.

The chain has TRBV6-1 and TRBJ1-2; no reliable D call. V dropped 3 bases and J dropped 4 bases, with 9 bases sitting between them. This CDR3 region has 13 residues. Germline V gives CDR1 MNHNS, CDR2 SASEGT. Here the CDR3 reads CASSEAGGYGYTF. DNA for the CDR3: TGTGCCAGCAGTGAGGCAGGCGGCTATGGCTACACCTTC.

This chain's CDR3 is CASRPTGTGYNEQFF. In nucleotides, the CDR3 is TGTGCCAGCAGACCTACCGGGACAGGCTACAATGAGCAGTTCTTC. The rearrangement uses TRBV7-6 and TRBJ2-1; TRBD1 aligns across 8 bases. CDR3 size: 15 residues. The ends lost 6 bases at V and 3 bases at J; junction bases unmatched: 7. Germline V CDR1 and CDR2: SGHVS, FNYEAQ.

This clone has a single count. The V call is TRBV27, the J call TRBJ1-5, with TRBD1 matching 9 bases. With V trimmed by 5 bases and J by 2 bases, 4 bases remained unmatched. CDR1 is MNHEY, CDR2 SMNVEV, per germline (reference sequence). The length of the CDR3 is 15 residues. CDR3 sequence reads: CASSPGTGRNQPQHF. The CDR3 DNA reads as TGTGCCAGCAGTCCCGGGACAGGGCGCAATCAGCCCCAGCATTTT.

The V call is TRBV13, the J call TRBJ2-5; perhaps TRBD2 as D (5 bases). The CDR3 is made up of 15 amino acids. V lost 3 bases and J lost 3, with 14 bases in between. CDR1 and CDR2 from the germline V gene are PRHDT and FYEKMQ (reference sequence). The CDR3 loop is CASSFTPGWEETQYF. The CDR3 coding sequence is TGTGCCAGCAGCTTCACTCCGGGATGGGAAGAGACCCAGTACTTC. The complete variable domain, with remaining parts taken from reference TRBV13 and TRBJ2-5, reads AAGVIQSPRHLIKEKRETATLKCYPIPRHDTVYWYQQGPGQDPQFLISFYEKMQSDKGSIPDRFSAQQFSDYHSELNMSSLELGDSALYFCASSFTPGWEETQYFGPGTRLLVL.

The V gene is TRBV29-1, the J gene TRBJ2-3, with 7 bases that match TRBD2. V shed 8 bases, J shed 0 bases, and the junction held 8 bases outside the gene matches. The CDR3 loop spans 14 amino acids. From germline, CDR1 is SQVTM and CDR2 ANQGSEA. The CDR3 region is CSLDAGVSTDTQYF. DNA of the CDR3: TGCAGCCTGGATGCGGGAGTAAGCACAGATACGCAGTATTTT.

This clone came up a few times. This chain joins TRBV7-2 and TRBJ2-1; TRBD2 matches at 10 bases. V gave up 3 bases and J gave up 6 bases; unmatched junction bases: 5. Per germline, CDR1 SGHTA and CDR2 FQGNSA. The CDR3 consists of 15 residues. CDR3 coding DNA: TGTGCCAGCAGCTTCTTACTAGCGGGACCCAATGAGCAGTTCTTC. Encoded protein: CASSFLLAGPNEQFF.

This clone was counted between two and nine times. An end of the junction differs from the germline gene, which may be a read error. The chain joins TRBV10-3 to TRBJ1-6; 7 bases match TRBD1. The V gene's germline CDR1 is ENHRY and CDR2 SYGVKD. The CDR3 is made up of 16 amino acids. The CDR3 nucleotides are TGTGCCAGCAGTCGGGACAGTCCGACCTATAATTCACCCCTCCACTTT. Its protein is CASSRDSPTYNSPLHF.

This chain links TRBV6-6 with TRBJ2-5, with TRBD1 identical over 9 bases. V was clipped by 3 bases and J by 4 bases; unmatched bases: 6. The CDR3 totals 15 residues. Per germline, CDR1 MNHNY and CDR2 SVGAGI (reference sequence). CDR3 sequence: CASSYFGTGRETQYF. In DNA form, the CDR3 reads TGTGCCAGCAGTTATTTTGGGACAGGGAGAGAGACCCAGTACTTC.

The chain joins TRBV4-2 to TRBJ2-5; 10 nucleotides align to TRBD2. The CDR3 sequence is 14 residues long. The J segment lost 5 bases and the V segment lost 0 bases, leaving 0 bases of the junction unmatched. The germline gives CDR1 LGHNA, CDR2 YNFKEQ. The CDR3 protein is CASSQELAGETQYF. As DNA, the CDR3 is TGTGCCAGCAGCCAAGAACTAGCGGGGGAGACCCAGTACTTC.

This chain joins TRBV21-1 and TRBJ1-5; TRBD1, as called in the table, went unchecked against the DNA. TRBV21-1 is a pseudogene locus. This CDR3 is built from 17 residues. In nucleotides, the CDR3 is TGTGCCAGCAGCAAAGCGCCTGGACAGCATAGCAATCAGCCCCAGCATTTT. This sequence encodes CASSKAPGQHSNQPQHF.

The rearrangement joins TRBV9 to TRBJ1-2; TRBD1 matches at 9 bases. Per germline, CDR1 SGDLS and CDR2 YYNGEE. The CDR3 covers 14 residues. Trimming removed 4 bases from V and 8 bases from J; junction bases left unmatched: 9. The CDR3 loop reads CASSLLTGGWGYTF. CDR3 nucleotide sequence: TGTGCCAGCAGCCTTTTAACAGGGGGCTGGGGCTACACCTTC.

The chain uses TRBV7-9 and TRBJ2-2; D perhaps matches TRBD2 (5 bases). The CDR3 runs to 13 residues. Germline loops: CDR1 SEHNR, CDR2 FQNEAQ (reference sequence). V was trimmed by 5 bases and J by 4 bases, leaving 8 bases between them. CDR3 loop: CASSASGTGELFF. The CDR3 nucleotides are TGTGCCAGCAGCGCGAGCGGCACCGGGGAGCTGTTTTTT.